This T cell receptor beta chain was sequenced in a study of radiotherapy plus CTLA-4 blockade in lung cancer. Study-level background: Overall, roughly 17% of patients showed an objective response, while approximately 28% attained disease control.

TCRdb keeps only in-frame clones here, not all; method: immunoSEQ multiplex PCR. The table includes about 77,000 clones, 70% to 80% detected once. With ipilimumab providing CTLA-4 blockade, focal radiation was administered to patients who had chemo-refractory metastatic non-small-cell lung cancer. Whole-study findings and limits: The study found tumor-derived TCR clones expanded in blood after radiotherapy plus ipilimumab. Reported findings show early blood T cell clone dynamics, with interferon-beta, best predicted response.

This clone was observed a handful of times. Its target is unknown. This sequence originates from a human donor with non-small cell lung cancer whose response to radiotherapy plus ipilimumab could not be evaluated. The sequences come from peripheral blood, collected from a patient treated with radiotherapy plus ipilimumab.

The CDR3 protein is CSVGGAFDRGWTEAFF. The CDR3 nucleotides read TGCAGCGTGGGGGGGGCATTCGACAGGGGATGGACTGAAGCTTTCTTT. The chain is built from TRBV29-1 and TRBJ1-1; 8 nucleotides match TRBD1. CDR3 length equals 16 residues. Germline CDR1 SQVTM, CDR2 ANQGSEA. Germline trimming cut 6 bases from V and 5 bases from J; bases unmatched to any gene: 17.